The source of this TCR beta chain is a study of CD8 T cells in Susac syndrome (dated by TCRdb to the late 2010s). General notes on the study: Repertoire sequencing was used to test whether CD8+ T cell activation and differentiation in Susac syndrome was antigen driven. Clonality of the CD8+ T cell repertoire was compared between more than 10 healthy donors, approximately 14 Susac syndrome patients and about 15 multiple sclerosis patients.

Summary of the overall study and its limitations: The number of individuals in the TCR sequencing and HLA analysis was recognized as being relatively small.

RNA was extracted using the RNeasy kit, and about 0.5 to 1 microgram was reverse transcribed with random hexamers. The immunoSEQ multiplex PCR assay, which covers 54 Vbeta and 13 Jbeta segments, was used to amplify TCR beta CDR3 regions. To correct PCR amplification bias, a synthetic template baseline was used for both primer optimization and computational correction. In the paper's pipeline: Reads were assigned to V, D and J genes according to IMGT and analyzed in immunoSEQ Analyzer, with only productive sequences retained. Clonality was calculated as one minus the Shannon entropy normalized by log2 of the number of productive unique sequences. Public and private clones were assessed among the 100 most prevalent clones of each patient and control. Clones were defined as Susac-specific if absent from the healthy and MS cohorts, from 900 to 1,300 published viral clones and from other ImmuneACCESS disease sequences. TCRdb reprocessing: public reads trimmed at Q25 with fastp, clones called with MiXCR, in-frame beta chains kept. Under each unique CDR3 protein, matching rows form one entry showing the most common genes and DNA. TCRdb assigned the V and J calls; the authors' analysis was not used. Here the sample has 200,000 to 250,000 distinct CDR3 sequences; 92% occur a single time. Of the sample, about 0.13% is held by the ten largest clones.

High-throughput TCR beta sequencing profiled peripheral blood CD8+ and CD4+ T cells from healthy donors, Susac syndrome patients and multiple sclerosis patients. The multiple sclerosis controls were treatment-naive patients who had stable or active relapsing-remitting disease and met the revised McDonald criteria. Bulk CD8+ and CD4+ T cells were purified magnetically by negative isolation, whereas CD8+ TEMRA cells were enriched by FACS. Blood was drawn into EDTA tubes, processed within 24 hours, and PBMCs were isolated by density gradient centrifugation. PBMCs intended for TCR sequencing were frozen in liquid nitrogen and were later thawed in a 37 degrees C water bath. The sorted or isolated CD4+, CD8+ and CD8+ TEMRA cells reached a purity of at least 90%. On this clonotype: Its antigen is unknown. Base quality data are lacking; no much larger clone is found one base away.

V lost 5 bases and J lost 8 bases, and the count of bases not matched to a germline gene is 6. Inclusive of the bounding cysteine and phenylalanine, the CDR3 is 14 residues long. Just CDR3 DNA is preserved here, 42 bases in frame from base 1. This receptor was taken from a human donor with multiple sclerosis. The rearranged segments are TRBV12-3 or TRBV12-4 and TRBJ2-3; 11 bases in between match TRBD2. Sample: CD8+ T cells from PBMCs. The bases are TGTGCCAGCAGTCCTAGCGGGGGGTGGGGTACGCAGTATTTT. Its protein product is CASSPSGGWGTQYF.